The rows below give T cell receptor beta chains drawn from one sample of a study of shared clonotypes between healthy human individuals. The data were produced by immunoSEQ multiplex PCR, yet TCRdb's version contains in-frame clones alone and is incomplete. The repertoire holds around 2,000,000 clones, with about 95% as singletons. Sequenced material: naive CD8+ T cells sorted from blood. The receptors shown here come from a man in his late teens or twenties in good health. The CDR3 runs from the conserved cysteine through the conserved F or W. The D gene is left open where the match is weak. The size field is filled for only some rows; it gives once, few, many or a size class.

>TRBJ1-4|TRBV19|19|TRBD1|-
CASSSTTRDRDMTNEKLFF
TGTGCCAGTAGTTCGACAACCCGGGACAGGGATATGACTAATGAAAAACTGTTTTTT
>TRBJ2-7|TRBV5-5|15|-|-
CASSLDSWTWVEQYF
TGTGCCAGCAGCTTGGATAGTTGGACGTGGGTCGAGCAGTACTTC
>TRBJ1-2|TRBV9|16|TRBD1|-
CASSSNPGQANYGYTF
TGTGCCAGCAGCTCAAACCCGGGACAGGCCAACTATGGCTACACCTTC
>TRBJ2-7|TRBV2|15|-|-
CASSDRTESSYEQYF
TGTGCCAGCAGTGACCGGACAGAGAGCTCCTACGAGCAGTACTTC
>TRBJ2-7|TRBV6-5|14|-|-
CASSPSVGGYEQYF
TGTGCCAGCAGTCCCTCAGTTGGGGGCTACGAGCAGTACTTC
>TRBJ2-1|TRBV10-3|11|-|-
CAISDSNEQFF
TGTGCCATCAGCGACAGCAATGAGCAGTTCTTC
>TRBJ2-1|TRBV4-3|17|TRBD2|-
CASSPFLADESYNEQFF
TGCGCCAGCAGCCCGTTCCTAGCGGACGAATCCTACAATGAGCAGTTCTTC
>TRBJ2-1|TRBV5-1|14|-|-
CASSLSPGWREQFF
TGCGCCAGCAGCTTGTCTCCAGGGTGGCGTGAGCAGTTCTTC
>TRBJ2-5|TRBV29-1|15|-|-
CSVESSALFQETQYF
TGCAGCGTTGAAAGTAGCGCCCTATTCCAAGAGACCCAGTACTTC
>TRBJ2-7|TRBV6-1|16|TRBD1|once
CASSEWGAGGIYEQYF
TGTGCCAGCAGTGAATGGGGAGCAGGGGGAATCTACGAGCAGTACTTC
>TRBJ1-2|TRBV5-1|11|-|-
CASRGLYGYTF
TGCGCCAGCAGGGGCCTCTATGGCTACACCTTC